The present TCR beta chain was sequenced within a study of blood T cell repertoires in COVID-19. Study details: Italy, Spain and the United States were the sources of the convalescent and acute COVID-19 samples.

Trimming removed 1 base from V and 3 bases from J, with 10 bases in between. Germline lookup yields CDR1 SGHAT and CDR2 FQNNGV. The CDR3 totals 16 residues. The assay was immunoSEQ multiplex PCR, and TCRdb's table has in-frame clones only and misses some. The sample has approximately 67,000 clones, more than 75% seen once. This clone was seen a handful of times. Material for sequencing was peripheral blood. This clonotype originated in a man over 45 with active COVID-19. The V and J genes are TRBV11-2 and TRBJ1-6; D is possibly TRBD1 (5 bases). The CDR3 DNA is TGTGCCAGCAGCTTAGCTGCGACAGTCTATAATTCACCCCTCCACTTT. Amino acids: CASSLAATVYNSPLHF.